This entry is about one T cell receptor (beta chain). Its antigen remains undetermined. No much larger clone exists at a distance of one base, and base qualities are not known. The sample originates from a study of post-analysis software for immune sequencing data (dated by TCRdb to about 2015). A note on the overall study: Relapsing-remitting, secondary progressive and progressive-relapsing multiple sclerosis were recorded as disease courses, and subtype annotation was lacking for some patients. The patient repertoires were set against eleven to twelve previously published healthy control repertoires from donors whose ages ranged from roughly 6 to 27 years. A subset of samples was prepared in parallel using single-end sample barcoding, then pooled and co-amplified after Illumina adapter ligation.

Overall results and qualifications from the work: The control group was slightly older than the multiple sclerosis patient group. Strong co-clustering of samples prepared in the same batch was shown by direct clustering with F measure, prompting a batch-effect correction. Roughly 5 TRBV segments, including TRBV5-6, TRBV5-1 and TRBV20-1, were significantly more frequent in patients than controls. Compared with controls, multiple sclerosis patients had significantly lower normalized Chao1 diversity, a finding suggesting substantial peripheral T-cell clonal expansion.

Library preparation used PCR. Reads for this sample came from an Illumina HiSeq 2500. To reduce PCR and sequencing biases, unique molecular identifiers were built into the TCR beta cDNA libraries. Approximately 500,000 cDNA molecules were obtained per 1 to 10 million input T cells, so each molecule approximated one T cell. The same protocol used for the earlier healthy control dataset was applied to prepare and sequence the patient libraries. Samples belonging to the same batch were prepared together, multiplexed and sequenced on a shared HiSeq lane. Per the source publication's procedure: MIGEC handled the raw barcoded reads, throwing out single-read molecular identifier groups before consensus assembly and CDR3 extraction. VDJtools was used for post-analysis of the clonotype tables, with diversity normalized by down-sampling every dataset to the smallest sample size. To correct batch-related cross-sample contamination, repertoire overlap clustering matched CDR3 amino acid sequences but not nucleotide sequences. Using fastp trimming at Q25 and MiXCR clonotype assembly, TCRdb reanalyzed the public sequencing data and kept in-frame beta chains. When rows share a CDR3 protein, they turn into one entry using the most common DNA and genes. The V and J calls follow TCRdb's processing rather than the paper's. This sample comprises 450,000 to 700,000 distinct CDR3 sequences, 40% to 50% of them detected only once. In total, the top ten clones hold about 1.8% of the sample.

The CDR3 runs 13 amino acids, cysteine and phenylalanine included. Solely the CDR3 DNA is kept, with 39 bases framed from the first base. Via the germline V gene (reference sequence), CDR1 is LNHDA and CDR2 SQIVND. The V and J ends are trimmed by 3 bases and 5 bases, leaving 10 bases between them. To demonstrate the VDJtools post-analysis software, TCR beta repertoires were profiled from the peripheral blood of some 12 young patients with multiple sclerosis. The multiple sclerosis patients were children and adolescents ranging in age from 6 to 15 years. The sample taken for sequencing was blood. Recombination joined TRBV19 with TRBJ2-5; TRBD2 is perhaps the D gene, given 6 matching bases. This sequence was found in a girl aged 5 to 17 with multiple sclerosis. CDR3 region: CASSMGGRETQYF. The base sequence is TGTGCCAGTAGTATGGGGGGTCGGGAGACCCAGTACTTC. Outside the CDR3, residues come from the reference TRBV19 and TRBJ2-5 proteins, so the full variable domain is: DGGITQSPKYLFRKEGQNVTLSCEQNLNHDAMYWYRQDPGQGLRLIYYSQIVNDFQKGDIAEGYSVSREKKESFPLTVTSAQKNPTAFYLCASSMGGRETQYFGPGTRLLVL.